The 21 T cell receptor beta chains reported below all come from one sample, sequenced in a study of OX40 agonist ivuxolimab in advanced cancers. Clones were sequenced by immunoSEQ multiplex PCR, and TCRdb holds only the in-frame ones, with some missing. The sample lists 45,000 to 50,000 clones; about 88% were seen once. The sample in question was CD4+ or CD8+ T cells sorted from blood, obtained in a trial of the OX40 agonist ivuxolimab. Receptors originate from an adult with an advanced solid tumor such as melanoma, head and neck, liver or kidney cancer.

The chain has TRBV28 and TRBJ1-4; TRBD1 is a possible D gene (5 bases). CDR1 and CDR2 (germline): MDHEN, SYDVKM. V was clipped by 7 bases and J by 8 bases, with 20 bases between them. The CDR3 loop spans 15 amino acids. CDR3 sequence reads: CASTHGGAVGEKLFF. The CDR3 coding sequence is TGTGCCAGCACCCACGGAGGGGCGGTCGGGGAAAAACTGTTTTTT.

The V and J genes are TRBV9 and TRBJ1-1; D is perhaps TRBD1 (6 bases). The CDR3 totals 15 residues. V lost 0 bases and J lost 3, with 12 bases in between. Germline CDR1 is SGDLS and CDR2 is YYNGEE. The CDR3 region has the DNA TGTGCCAGCAGCGTAGGGGTAGGGGGAGACACTGAAGCTTTCTTT. It yields the protein CASSVGVGGDTEAFF.

The chain uses TRBV28 and TRBJ1-1; tentative D call: TRBD1 (6 bases). Germline lookup yields CDR1 MDHEN and CDR2 SYDVKM. Trimming pared 4 bases from V and 1 base from J, leaving 13 bases between. This CDR3 region has 15 residues. CDR3 loop: CASSSSGTSNTEAFF. For the CDR3, the DNA is TGTGCCAGCAGTTCTTCCGGGACATCGAACACTGAAGCTTTCTTT.

This clone was recorded a few times. The chain links TRBV4-3 to TRBJ2-3, with D possibly matching TRBD2 (5 bases). V lost 0 bases to trimming and J lost 0 bases, with 13 bases between them. The germline V gene encodes CDR1 LGHNA and CDR2 YSLEER. The CDR3 runs to 17 residues. The CDR3 here is CASSQDHRAASTDTQYF. The CDR3, as DNA: TGCGCCAGCAGCCAAGATCATCGAGCGGCAAGCACAGATACGCAGTATTTT.

This sequence joins TRBV28 and TRBJ1-1; TRBD1 might be the D (5 bases). Germline values: CDR1 MDHEN, CDR2 SYDVKM. The V end lost 11 bases, the J end lost 0 bases, and 16 bases lay between the germline ends. The CDR3 covers 14 residues. As DNA, the CDR3 is TGTGCCGCCGTCCGGGGGAAGGTGAACACTGAAGCTTTCTTT. This translates into CAAVRGKVNTEAFF.

The genes are TRBV5-1 and TRBJ2-5; 8 nucleotides line up with TRBD1. From germline, CDR1 is SGHRS and CDR2 YFSETQ. The CDR3 is 14 residues long. V shed 0 bases, J shed 3 bases, and the junction held 1 base outside the gene matches. The chain's CDR3 is CASSLAGGEETQYF. CDR3 nucleotides: TGCGCCAGCAGCTTGGCAGGGGGCGAAGAGACCCAGTACTTC.

The chain is built from TRBV6-1 and TRBJ2-7; TRBD1 might be the D (6 bases). The V end lost 4 bases, the J end lost 3 bases, and 19 bases lay between the germline ends. This CDR3 has 16 amino acids. Germline V lookup: CDR1 MNHNS, CDR2 SASEGT. The CDR3 reads CASSAGTQQEVYEQYF. In nucleotides, the CDR3 is TGTGCCAGCAGTGCTGGGACACAGCAAGAAGTCTACGAGCAGTACTTC.

This chain uses TRBV19 with TRBJ2-2; no firm D call. Trimming removed 6 bases at V and 1 base at J, with 6 bases between. The CDR3 runs 13 residues. Germline CDR1 reads LNHDA; CDR2 reads SQIVND (reference sequence). CDR3 loop: CASRFQNTGELFF. The DNA for the CDR3 is TGTGCCAGTAGATTTCAGAACACCGGGGAGCTGTTTTTT.

This chain links TRBV2 with TRBJ2-1; 10 bases match TRBD1. CDR3 size: 14 residues. Losses at the gene ends were 10 bases for V and 6 bases for J; bases not matched to a gene: 9. Per germline, CDR1 SNHLY and CDR2 FYNNEI. The CDR3 spells CATDPGQGPNEQFF. The CDR3 nucleotides are TGTGCCACCGACCCGGGACAGGGGCCCAATGAGCAGTTCTTC.

The chain joins TRBV12-5 to TRBJ2-1; TRBD2 is a possible D gene (5 bases). The CDR3 loop spans 14 amino acids. V was cut by 3 bases and J by 5 bases, with 11 bases left in between. Germline V gene data show CDR1 as LGHNT and CDR2 as FRNRAP. The CDR3 sequence is CASGLVSVDNEQFF. The CDR3 DNA is TGTGCTAGTGGTTTAGTTAGCGTTGACAATGAGCAGTTCTTC.

V gene TRBV5-1 combines with J gene TRBJ2-3; D is uncertain. V was cut by 2 bases and J by 5 bases, with 9 bases left in between. This CDR3 comprises 13 residues. Germline CDR1 is SGHRS and CDR2 is YFSETQ. CDR3 in DNA: TGCGCCAGCAGCTTTGGAACAGAAGATACGCAGTATTTT. It encodes CASSFGTEDTQYF.

As concerns this clone: One junction end disagrees with the germline gene, perhaps due to a read error. The chain carries TRBV18 and TRBJ1-1; 9 nucleotides agree with TRBD1. The CDR3 sequence is 13 residues long. Germline-derived CDR1 and CDR2 are KGHSH and LQKENI. CDR3 nucleotide sequence: TGTGCCAGCTCGCCACAGGGGGCCACTGAAGCTTTCTTT. It specifies CASSPQGATEAFF.

The chain employs TRBV19 and TRBJ2-3; no clear D. The germline V gene encodes CDR1 LNHDA and CDR2 SQIVND (reference sequence). Trimming shortened V by 3 bases and J by 4 bases, and 11 bases separated the two germline ends. The CDR3 totals 14 residues. CDR3 nucleotide sequence: TGTGCCAGTAGTATCCAACCAGATTCAGATACGCAGTATTTT. This encodes CASSIQPDSDTQYF.

V gene TRBV2 combines with J gene TRBJ2-2, with 12 nucleotides matching TRBD2. The CDR3 runs 15 residues. The V gene's germline CDR1 is SNHLY and CDR2 FYNNEI. The trim removed 6 bases at V and 8 bases at J, leaving 7 bases unmatched. The CDR3 coding sequence is TGTGCCAGCAGCGCGACTAGCGGGAGTTCAGGGGAGCTGTTTTTT. Protein sequence: CASSATSGSSGELFF. Full variable domain (outside the CDR3, taken from reference TRBV2 and TRBJ2-2): EPEVTQTPSHQVTQMGQEVILRCVPISNHLYFYWYRQILGQKVEFLVSFYNNEISEKSEIFDDQFSVERPDGSNFTLKIRSTKLEDSAMYFCASSATSGSSGELFFGEGSRLTVL.

This clone showed up just a few times. The rearrangement links TRBV10-2 to TRBJ1-3; maybe TRBD1 (6 bases). The CDR3 runs 14 residues. V was trimmed by 3 bases and J by 2 bases, leaving 8 bases between them. Germline assignment: CDR1 WSHSY and CDR2 SAAADI. The DNA of the CDR3 is TGCGCCAGCAGTGAACAGGGAGCTGGAAACACCATATATTTT. This codes for CASSEQGAGNTIYF.

The chain joins TRBV18 to TRBJ2-1, with D possibly being TRBD2 (5 bases). The V gene's germline CDR1 is KGHSH and CDR2 LQKENI. Trimming shortened V by 1 base and J by 7 bases, and 14 bases separated the two germline ends. The CDR3 sequence is 15 residues long. The CDR3: CASSPLAGIGNEQFF. The CDR3 DNA reads TGTGCCAGCTCACCACTTGCGGGCATTGGAAATGAGCAGTTCTTC.

The J gene is TRBJ2-2, the V gene TRBV7-6, with TRBD1 identical over 8 bases. The CDR3 extends over 16 amino acids. From germline, CDR1 is SGHVS and CDR2 FNYEAQ. The ends lost 1 base at V and 5 bases at J; junction bases unmatched: 6. The CDR3 DNA reads TGTGCCAGCAGCTTAGTAGGCCAGGGGGCAACCGGGGAGCTGTTTTTT. Protein product: CASSLVGQGATGELFF.

A single count supports this clone. The V call is TRBV11-1, the J call TRBJ2-3; D could derive from TRBD1 or TRBD2 (6 bases each). Germline V gene data show CDR1 as SGHAT and CDR2 as FQDESV (reference sequence). The CDR3 loop spans 14 amino acids. V was shortened by 4 bases and J by 5 bases, with 13 bases between the two germline ends. The CDR3 sequence: CASSSQGLLDTQYF. As DNA, the CDR3 is TGTGCCAGCAGCTCACAGGGACTTCTAGATACGCAGTATTTT. Variable domain in full (rest from reference TRBV11-1 and TRBJ2-3): EAEVAQSPRYKITEKSQAVAFWCDPISGHATLYWYRQILGQGPELLVQFQDESVVDDSQLPKDRFSAERLKGVDSTLKIQPAELGDSAMYLCASSSQGLLDTQYFGPGTRLTVL.

J is TRBJ2-5 and V is TRBV18, with a tentative D call TRBD1 (6 bases). Germline V gene data show CDR1 as KGHSH and CDR2 as LQKENI. Trimming took 0 bases from V and 5 from J, leaving 13 bases between them. CDR3 length: 15 residues. This chain's CDR3 is CASSPPNRVGETQYF. The CDR3 DNA reads TGTGCCAGCTCACCACCGAACAGGGTTGGGGAGACCCAGTACTTC.

Comments on this clone: This sample also contains other DNA sequences that code for the same CDR3. The chain employs TRBV6-6 and TRBJ1-4; TRBD1 matches 11 bases. Germline lookup yields CDR1 MNHNY and CDR2 SVGAGI (reference sequence). The length of the CDR3 is 14 residues. The V gene end was trimmed by 6 bases and the J gene end by 7 bases; junction bases not matched to a gene: 4. The CDR3 region is CASRTGQGGEKLFF. DNA for the CDR3: TGTGCCAGCAGGACGGGACAGGGGGGTGAAAAACTGTTTTTT.

The V and J genes are TRBV28 and TRBJ1-2; D may be TRBD1 (5 bases). Trimming took 1 base from V and 4 from J, leaving 7 bases between them. The CDR3 loop spans 13 amino acids. Germline loops: CDR1 MDHEN, CDR2 SYDVKM. The CDR3 spells CASSLLGGYGYTF. For the CDR3, the DNA is TGTGCCAGCAGTTTATTGGGGGGCTATGGCTACACCTTC.